These 5 T cell receptor beta chains came from one sample sequenced in a study of radiotherapy plus CTLA-4 blockade in lung cancer. The table came from immunoSEQ multiplex PCR; TCRdb's copy has only in-frame clones and leaves some out. The sample includes under 110,000 clones, more than 75% of them seen just once. Here the sequenced sample was peripheral blood, taken from a patient treated with radiotherapy plus ipilimumab. Source of these receptors: a human donor with non-small cell lung cancer that progressed on radiotherapy plus ipilimumab. Some clones in this sample may be carry-over from other donors' samples.

This clone appeared a single time. The V and J genes are TRBV29-1 and TRBJ1-2, with D possibly TRBD1 on 5 matching bases. In germline, CDR1 is SQVTM, CDR2 ANQGSEA. V dropped 1 base and J dropped 5 bases, with 17 bases sitting between them. CDR3 size: 15 residues. Here the CDR3 reads CSVEVGAGKGYGYTF. The DNA for the CDR3 is TGCAGCGTTGAAGTTGGGGCAGGGAAGGGTTATGGCTACACCTTC.

Worth noting for this clone: The junction does not match germline at one end; this may be a read error. The J gene is TRBJ2-7, the V gene TRBV7-2; 8 bases match TRBD1. This CDR3 has 16 amino acids. Germline V gene data show CDR1 as SGHTA and CDR2 as FQGNSA. The CDR3 sequence: CASSLGGQGRSYERYF. CDR3 DNA: TGTGCCAGCAGCTTAGGTGGACAGGGAAGGTCCTACGAGCGGTACTTC. Full variable domain (rest looked up from reference TRBV7-2 and TRBJ2-7): GAGVSQSPSNKVTEKGKDVELRCDPISGHTALYWYRQSLGQGLEFLIYFQGNSAPDKSGLPSDRFSAERTGGSVSTLTIQRTQQEDSAVYLCASSLGGQGRSYERYFGPGTRLTVT.

Concerning this clone: The junction and the germline gene differ at one end; a read error may be behind it. The chain carries TRBV11-2 and TRBJ1-2; perhaps TRBD1 as D (6 bases). CDR3 length: 14 amino acids. Germline CDR1 is SGHAT and CDR2 is FQNNGV. CDR3 DNA: TGTGCCAGCAGCCCGCTCGGGCAGGGGATTAAGCTTTTCTTC. This translates into CASSPLGQGIKLFF.

The rearrangement links TRBV2 to TRBJ1-5; TRBD1 matches 8 bases. V shed 8 bases and J 7 bases; nucleotides not matched to a gene: 7. The CDR3 loop spans 13 amino acids. Germline-derived CDR1 and CDR2 are SNHLY and FYNNEI. The DNA for the CDR3 is TGTGCCAGCGGACAGGGAAGGTTACAGCCCCAGCATTTT. Amino acid sequence: CASGQGRLQPQHF.

This clone was counted once. V usage is TRBV18 and J usage is TRBJ1-2; D ambiguous. This CDR3 has 16 amino acids. V gave up 3 bases and J gave up 5 bases, with 19 bases separating them. Germline V gives CDR1 KGHSH, CDR2 LQKENI. CDR3 bases: TGTGCCAGCTCACCGAGCCGCCTTGGACTCACATATGGCTACACCTTC. This gives the protein CASSPSRLGLTYGYTF.